This passage covers 21 T cell receptor beta chains from one sample sequenced in a study of PD-1 blockade in classical Hodgkin lymphoma. No patient escaped relapse after autologous stem cell transplantation, and brentuximab vedotin exposure varied. TCRdb keeps only in-frame clones here, not all; method: immunoSEQ multiplex PCR. This sample has 25,000 to 35,000 clones; 70% to 75% occur once, and the top ten carry under 3.5%. Sample: peripheral blood mononuclear cells (PBMCs), taken before the second cycle of nivolumab. These TCRs come from a human donor with classical Hodgkin lymphoma.

The chain carries TRBV10-3 and TRBJ2-2; a weak D match, TRBD1 (6 bases). V was trimmed by 2 bases and J by 6 bases, leaving 16 bases between them. The CDR3 length is 16 residues. Germline V CDR1 and CDR2: ENHRY, SYGVKD. The DNA of the CDR3 is TGTGCCATCAGTGAGCTTTTACAGGGAAGCCCCGGGGAGCTGTTTTTT. This codes for CAISELLQGSPGELFF.

The chain has TRBV2 and TRBJ1-5; D uncertain. This CDR3 is 14 amino acids long. V gave up 7 bases and J gave up 0 bases, with 10 bases separating them. Per germline, CDR1 SNHLY and CDR2 FYNNEI. CDR3 residues: CASNGRDSNQPQHF. The DNA of the CDR3 is TGTGCCAGCAACGGGCGCGATAGCAATCAGCCCCAGCATTTT.

The chain has TRBV4-3 and TRBJ1-1; D is unclear. V shed 0 bases and J shed 5 bases, with 7 bases lying between them. The length of the CDR3 is 13 residues. CDR1 LGHNA and CDR2 YSLEER come from the germline V gene. In DNA, the CDR3 is TGCGCCAGCAGCCAAGAGGTGGGGACTGAAGCTTTCTTT. Translation gives CASSQEVGTEAFF.

On this clone itself: The sample holds other DNA sequences that translate to the same CDR3. The V and J genes are TRBV7-3 and TRBJ2-3; D might be TRBD1 (6 bases). Germline-derived CDR1 and CDR2 are SGHTA and FQGTGA. V lost 5 bases and J lost 1, with 10 bases in between. The CDR3 consists of 14 residues. The CDR3 region has the DNA TGTGCCAGCAGCCTAAACAGGGGCACAGATACGCAGTATTTT. This codes for CASSLNRGTDTQYF.

The chain joins TRBV9 to TRBJ1-1; possible D gene TRBD1, 5 bases. This CDR3 has 14 amino acids. Trimming shortened V by 4 bases and J by 1 base, and 11 bases separated the two germline ends. Per germline, CDR1 SGDLS and CDR2 YYNGEE. CDR3 DNA sequence: TGTGCCAGCAGCCCCCCGGGGGGGAACACTGAAGCTTTCTTT. Translated, it gives CASSPPGGNTEAFF.

V is TRBV12-5 and J is TRBJ1-1; the D gene is possibly TRBD1 (6 bases). Germline assignment: CDR1 LGHNT and CDR2 FRNRAP. This CDR3 comprises 15 residues. Trimming took 0 bases from V and 3 from J, leaving 11 bases between them. The CDR3 region has the DNA TGTGCTAGTGGTTTGGTTCCAGGGGCGGACACTGAAGCTTTCTTT. Translation gives CASGLVPGADTEAFF.

V usage is TRBV2 and J usage is TRBJ1-4; D gene uncertain. V lost 8 bases to trimming and J lost 11 bases, with 15 bases between them. The CDR3 is made up of 12 amino acids. Looked up from germline, CDR1 is SNHLY and CDR2 is FYNNEI. The CDR3 DNA reads TGTGCCAGCTCGGGAAGCGGGAGCAAACTGTTTTTT. Protein product: CASSGSGSKLFF.

The J gene is TRBJ2-2, the V gene TRBV7-2; D uncertain. Per the germline V gene, CDR1 is SGHTA and CDR2 is FQGNSA. Trimming cost V 5 bases and J 7 bases, with 8 bases left between them. The CDR3 has 12 amino acids. CDR3 sequence reads: CASSKDGGELFF. The DNA of the CDR3 is TGTGCCAGCAGCAAGGATGGCGGGGAGCTGTTTTTT.

This clone has only one observation. The V gene is TRBV7-9, the J gene TRBJ2-2; 10 positions match TRBD1. V was clipped by 7 bases and J by 5 bases; unmatched bases: 4. The CDR3 consists of 14 residues. The V gene's germline CDR1 is SEHNR and CDR2 FQNEAQ (reference sequence). Here the CDR3 reads CASTWTGGTGELFF. CDR3 nucleotide sequence: TGTGCCAGCACATGGACAGGGGGTACCGGGGAGCTGTTTTTT.

This chain uses TRBV27 with TRBJ1-6; D possibly corresponds to TRBD1 (5 bases). CDR3 length: 13 amino acids. Trimming removed 5 bases from V and 11 bases from J, with 13 bases in between. Germline V CDR1 and CDR2: MNHEY, SMNVEV (reference sequence). The CDR3 reads CASSVGDGAPLHF. CDR3 DNA sequence: TGTGCCAGCAGTGTAGGGGACGGAGCACCCCTCCACTTT.

This sequence joins TRBV15 and TRBJ2-3, with D possibly being TRBD2 (5 bases). This CDR3 has 15 amino acids. Germline-derived CDR1 and CDR2 are LNHNV and YYDKDF (reference sequence). The V end was cut by 5 bases, the J end by 5 bases, with 17 bases between. The CDR3 is CATSSRARGLDTQYF. The CDR3 DNA is TGTGCCACCAGCTCCCGGGCAAGAGGGTTAGATACGCAGTATTTT.

This chain connects TRBV7-2 to TRBJ2-5; 7 nucleotides align to TRBD1. This CDR3 contains 14 residues. V lost 2 bases, J lost 1 base, and 1 base stayed unmatched. The germline gives CDR1 SGHTA, CDR2 FQGNSA. Here the CDR3 reads CASSLWDSQETQYF. The CDR3 region has the DNA TGTGCCAGCAGCTTATGGGACAGCCAAGAGACCCAGTACTTC.

The V gene is TRBV7-3, the J gene TRBJ2-3; tentative D call: TRBD2 (5 bases). V was clipped by 5 bases and J by 1 base, with 10 bases between them. Germline CDR1 SGHTA, CDR2 FQGTGA. The length of the CDR3 is 14 residues. In DNA, the CDR3 is TGTGCCAGCAGCAGCGGACTGGGCACAGATACGCAGTATTTT. It encodes CASSSGLGTDTQYF.

The V call is TRBV30, the J call TRBJ2-7; 9 nucleotides agree with TRBD1. V was clipped by 3 bases and J by 4 bases; unmatched bases: 7. The CDR3 sequence is 14 residues long. Germline values: CDR1 GTSNPN, CDR2 SVGIG (reference sequence). Here the CDR3 reads CAWRHRDRDYEQYF. CDR3 sequence (DNA): TGTGCCTGGAGGCACCGGGACAGGGATTACGAGCAGTACTTC.

V gene TRBV7-2 combines with J gene TRBJ2-3, with D possibly TRBD2 on 6 matching bases. Per the germline V gene, CDR1 is SGHTA and CDR2 is FQGNSA. There are 14 residues in the CDR3. V was clipped by 4 bases and J by 6 bases, with 14 bases between them. CDR3 residues: CASSYKHGGDTQYF. The CDR3 DNA follows: TGTGCCAGCAGCTACAAACACGGGGGTGATACGCAGTATTTT. The entire variable domain, with the rest obtained from reference TRBV7-2 and TRBJ2-3, is as follows: GAGVSQSPSNKVTEKGKDVELRCDPISGHTALYWYRQSLGQGLEFLIYFQGNSAPDKSGLPSDRFSAERTGGSVSTLTIQRTQQEDSAVYLCASSYKHGGDTQYFGPGTRLTVL.

This clone was detected only a few times. This chain joins TRBV11-3 and TRBJ2-1; 8 nucleotides align to TRBD1. The germline CDR1 and CDR2 sequences are SGHNT and YENEEA. CDR3 length: 13 residues. V was clipped by 6 bases and J by 6 bases; unmatched bases: 4. The CDR3 protein is CASRPTGGNEQFF. The DNA for the CDR3 is TGTGCCAGCAGACCCACAGGGGGCAATGAGCAGTTCTTC.

This clone qualifies as medium-sized. V gene TRBV11-3 combines with J gene TRBJ2-1; TRBD2 matches 9 bases. The trim removed 4 bases at V and 12 bases at J, leaving 4 bases unmatched. The CDR3 sequence is 12 residues long. Per germline, CDR1 SGHNT and CDR2 YENEEA. CDR3 sequence (DNA): TGTGCCAGCAGCTCACAGCGGGGGGTGCAGTTCTTC. It encodes CASSSQRGVQFF.

This clone was counted a single time. This chain connects TRBV5-5 to TRBJ2-2; perhaps TRBD2 as D (7 bases). CDR1 and CDR2 from the germline V gene are SGHKS and YYEKEE (reference sequence). Trimming pared 4 bases from V and 1 base from J, leaving 14 bases between. The length of the CDR3 is 16 residues. The CDR3 protein is CASSRAGAGNTGELFF. CDR3 DNA sequence: TGTGCCAGCAGCAGGGCGGGGGCAGGGAACACCGGGGAGCTGTTTTTT.

The rearrangement joins TRBV14 to TRBJ1-3, with D unclear. The CDR3 consists of 17 residues. Germline lookup yields CDR1 SGHDN and CDR2 FVKESK. Trimming removed 0 bases at V and 4 bases at J, with 16 bases between. The CDR3 DNA is TGTGCCAGCAGCCAAGAGCCCGCCCCGGGGTGGGGAAACACCATATATTTT. Its protein is CASSQEPAPGWGNTIYF.

J is TRBJ1-3 and V is TRBV5-4, with 8 nucleotides matching TRBD1. This CDR3 is 18 amino acids long. Germline V gene data show CDR1 as SGHNT and CDR2 as YYREEE (reference sequence). Trimming at V came to 5 bases and at J to 0 bases, leaving 13 bases not matched to a gene. The CDR3 region is CASRPGGLDTSSGNTIYF. CDR3 coding DNA: TGTGCCAGCAGACCAGGGGGCCTAGACACTAGCTCTGGAAACACCATATATTTT.

The genes are TRBV9 and TRBJ1-2; 9 nucleotides align to TRBD1. The CDR3 is 15 amino acids. Germline CDR1 SGDLS, CDR2 YYNGEE. J lost 8 bases, V lost 0 bases, and 8 bases had no gene match. The CDR3 DNA reads TGTGCCAGCAGCGTAGCTCCGGGACAGGGTATCGGCTACACCTTC. Residues: CASSVAPGQGIGYTF.